This TCR beta chain was identified during a study of blood T cell repertoires in COVID-19. Whole-study context: The origin of the acute and convalescent COVID-19 samples was the United States, Italy and Spain.

The germline V gene encodes CDR1 SGDLS and CDR2 YYNGEE. The V gene end was trimmed by 0 bases and the J gene end by 4 bases; junction bases not matched to a gene: 5. The CDR3 covers 15 residues. This table comes from immunoSEQ multiplex PCR, and its TCRdb copy is limited to in-frame clones, with some not included. The sample yields 110,000 or so clones, more than 70% seen once. This TCR was recovered from a woman between 70 and 85 years old who had recovered from COVID-19. The sequenced material came from peripheral blood. The genes are TRBV9 and TRBJ2-5; 8 bases fit TRBD2. This chain's CDR3 is CASSVAGGGGETQYF. CDR3 DNA sequence: TGTGCCAGCAGCGTAGCGGGAGGGGGAGGAGAGACCCAGTACTTC.